This T cell receptor (beta chain) was identified during a study of CD8 T cells in ankylosing spondylitis. To note about this clonotype: Its antigen remains unknown.

V was trimmed by 8 bases and J by 6 bases, leaving 11 bases between them. The CDR3 is 11 amino acids. Germline V CDR1 and CDR2: SQVTM, ANQGSEA. One entry per CDR3 protein, called by TCRdb with MiXCR from the 5' RACE reads. This sample has roughly 670,000 distinct CDR3 sequences, with 15% to 20% found just once. Study-level results: Apparently characteristic of ankylosing spondylitis blood was a TCR beta motif (under ten highly homologous variants).

The sequence was obtained from a male donor with ankylosing spondylitis. Sequenced material: blood, either unsorted or a sorted T cell fraction (not recorded which). This chain joins TRBV29-1 and TRBJ2-1, with D perhaps matching TRBD2 (5 bases). Here the CDR3 DNA reads TGCAGCCCGGAGGTGGGCAATGAGCAGTTCTTC. Translating it yields CSPEVGNEQFF.